The text below deals with one T cell receptor (beta chain). The antigen remains undetermined. The CDR3 runs 15 residues. V gave up 3 bases and J gave up 5 bases, with 16 bases separating them. Looked up from germline, CDR1 is SEHNR and CDR2 is FQNEAQ (reference sequence). In the PCR, 60 Vbeta and 13 Jbeta primers were used. Sequencing used immunoSEQ multiplex PCR; TCRdb keeps in-frame clones, though not all of them. The record lists more than 35,000 clones, of which the ten most abundant hold approximately 1.5%. The data are from a study of cytomegalovirus exposure and HLA in healthy donors. The study's findings and limits: A link between a missense DCLRE1C variant and TCR beta V- and J-gene trimming emerged from a later analysis.

Sequenced input: PBMCs. The sequence was obtained from a man aged 30-40 years in good health and CMV-seronegative. The chain uses TRBV7-9 and TRBJ2-5, with a weak D call TRBD1 (5 bases). The CDR3 reads CASSFLLPGLETQYF. The DNA for the CDR3 is TGTGCCAGCAGCTTCCTCCTGCCAGGGCTTGAGACCCAGTACTTC.